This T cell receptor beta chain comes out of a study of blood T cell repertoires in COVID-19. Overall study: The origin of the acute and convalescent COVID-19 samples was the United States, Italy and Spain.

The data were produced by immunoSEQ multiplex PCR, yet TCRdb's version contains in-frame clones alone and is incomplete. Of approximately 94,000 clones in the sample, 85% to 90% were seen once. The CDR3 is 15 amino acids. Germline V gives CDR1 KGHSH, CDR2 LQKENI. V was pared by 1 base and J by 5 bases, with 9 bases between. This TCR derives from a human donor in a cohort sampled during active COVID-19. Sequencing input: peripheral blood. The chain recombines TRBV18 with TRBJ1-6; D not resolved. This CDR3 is CASSPQEANNSPLHF. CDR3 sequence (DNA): TGTGCCAGCTCACCACAAGAGGCGAATAATTCACCCCTCCACTTT. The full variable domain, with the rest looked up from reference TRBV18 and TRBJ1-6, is NAGVMQNPRHLVRRRGQEARLRCSPMKGHSHVYWYRQLPEEGLKFMVYLQKENIIDESGMPKERFSAEFPKEGPSILRIQQVVRGDSAAYFCASSPQEANNSPLHFGNGTRLTVT.